The T cell receptor (beta chain) described here comes from a study of T cell changes during pregnancy in multiple sclerosis. V lost 3 bases, J lost 0 bases, and 9 bases lay in between. Germline V lookup: CDR1 SEHNR, CDR2 FQNEAQ (reference sequence). The CDR3 contains 14 residues. The protocol was immunoSEQ multiplex PCR, while the TCRdb copy is restricted to in-frame clones and leaves out a portion. The sample lists roughly 120,000 clones; under 95% were seen once. This clone was counted a single time. The TCR was taken from a female donor with multiple sclerosis, enrolled in a pregnancy study. This sequence joins TRBV7-9 and TRBJ2-7; TRBD2 might be the D (6 bases). The sequenced sample was peripheral blood, obtained before pregnancy. The CDR3 loop reads CASSLVGGSYEQYF. The CDR3 region has the DNA TGTGCCAGCAGCTTGGTCGGGGGCTCCTACGAGCAGTACTTC. The entire variable domain, with the rest obtained from reference TRBV7-9 and TRBJ2-7, is as follows: DTGVSQNPRHKITKRGQNVTFRCDPISEHNRLYWYRQTLGQGPEFLTYFQNEAQLEKSRLLSDRFSAERPKGSFSTLEIQRTEQGDSAMYLCASSLVGGSYEQYFGPGTRLTVT.